The entry below gives a single T cell receptor beta chain sequence along with its context. Per the germline V gene, CDR1 is WNHNN and CDR2 is SYGVQD (reference sequence). The CDR3 extends over 14 amino acids. V lost 0 bases to trimming and J lost 6 bases, with 9 bases between them. One Seattle source followed patients from active infection through their disease course. This record comes from a study of blood T cell repertoires in COVID-19. Under the authors' procedure: How many nucleated cells were present was estimated from reference gene primer amplification. The repertoire was sequenced with immunoSEQ multiplex PCR; TCRdb's copy has only in-frame clones and lacks some. V, J and clone size derive from that table, while D and trimming were established from the DNA sequence. The data contain 250,000 to 350,000 clones, roughly 88% of them singletons.

The sequence was collected from a woman aged 30 to 39 with COVID-19, enrolled during active disease. The material sequenced was peripheral blood. This chain uses TRBV10-1 with TRBJ2-4; tentative D call: TRBD2 (6 bases). As DNA, the CDR3 is TGCGCCAGCAGTGAGTCTCCAGCGGGAAACATTCAGTACTTC. As protein: CASSESPAGNIQYF.